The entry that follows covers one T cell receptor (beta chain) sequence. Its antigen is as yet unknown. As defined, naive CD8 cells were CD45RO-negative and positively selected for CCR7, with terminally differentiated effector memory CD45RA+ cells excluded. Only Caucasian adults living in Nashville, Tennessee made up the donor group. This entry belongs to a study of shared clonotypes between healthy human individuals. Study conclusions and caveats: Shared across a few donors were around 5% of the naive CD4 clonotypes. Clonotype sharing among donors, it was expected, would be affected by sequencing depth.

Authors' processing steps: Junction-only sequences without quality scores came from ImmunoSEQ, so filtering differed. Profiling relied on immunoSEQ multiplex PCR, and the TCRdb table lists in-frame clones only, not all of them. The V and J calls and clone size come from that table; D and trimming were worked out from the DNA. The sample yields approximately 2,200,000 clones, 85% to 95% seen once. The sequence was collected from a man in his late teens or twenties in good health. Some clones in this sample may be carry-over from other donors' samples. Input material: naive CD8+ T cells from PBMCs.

This chain's CDR3 is CSVEDPTSGSQGETQYF. CDR3 in DNA: TGCAGCGTTGAAGATCCGACTAGCGGGAGTCAAGGAGAGACCCAGTACTTC. This rearrangement joins TRBV29-1 to TRBJ2-5; 12 nucleotides align to TRBD2. V trimming: 0 bases; J trimming: 4 bases; junction bases outside the gene matches: 9. The CDR3 sequence is 17 residues long. The germline gives CDR1 SQVTM, CDR2 ANQGSEA.